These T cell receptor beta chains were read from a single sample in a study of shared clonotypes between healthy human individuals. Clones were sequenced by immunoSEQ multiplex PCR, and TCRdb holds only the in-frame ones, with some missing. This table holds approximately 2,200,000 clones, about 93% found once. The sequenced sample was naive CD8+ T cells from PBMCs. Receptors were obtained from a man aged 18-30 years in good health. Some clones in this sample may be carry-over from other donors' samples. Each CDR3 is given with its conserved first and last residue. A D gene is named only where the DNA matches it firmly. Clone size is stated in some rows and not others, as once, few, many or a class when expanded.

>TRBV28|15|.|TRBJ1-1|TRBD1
TGTGCCAGCAGTTTATGGAGGGACAGGGGGACTGAAGCTTTCTTT
CASSLWRDRGTEAFF
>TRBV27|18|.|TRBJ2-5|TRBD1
TGTGCCAGCAGTTCAAGGGGGACAGAGACCGAATCGCAAGAGACCCAGTACTTC
CASSSRGTETESQETQYF
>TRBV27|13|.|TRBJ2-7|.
TGTGCCAGCAGTCCCGGCGTCCCCTACGAGCAGTACTTC
CASSPGVPYEQYF
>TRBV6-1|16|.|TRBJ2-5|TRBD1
TGTGCCAGCAGTGGGGACAGGGTCGTGGTTTCCGAGACCCAGTACTTC
CASSGDRVVVSETQYF
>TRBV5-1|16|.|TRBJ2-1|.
TGCGCCAGCAGCTCACCTGACCGGAGCTCCTACAATGAGCAGTTCTTC
CASSSPDRSSYNEQFF
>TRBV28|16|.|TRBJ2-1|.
TGTGCCAGCAGTGAAACCCACAGGGTATGGCTGGATGAGCAGTTCTTC
CASSETHRVWLDEQFF
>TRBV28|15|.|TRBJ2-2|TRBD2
TGTGCCAGCAGTCTCGGGACTAGCAGACTCAAGGAGCTGTTTTTT
CASSLGTSRLKELFF
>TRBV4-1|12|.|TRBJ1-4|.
TGCGCCAGCATCAGTAGAGATGAAAAACTGTTTTTT
CASISRDEKLFF
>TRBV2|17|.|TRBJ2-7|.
TGTGCCAGCAGTGACCCCGTAACTGGGGGTTCCCCCTACGAGCAGTACTTC
CASSDPVTGGSPYEQYF
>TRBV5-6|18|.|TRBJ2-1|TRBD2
TGTGCCAGCAGCCGGGGACTAGCGGGAGGGCCGATATATAATGAGCAGTTCTTC
CASSRGLAGGPIYNEQFF
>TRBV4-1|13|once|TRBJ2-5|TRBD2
TGCGCCAGCAGACTAGGAGGGGAGGGGACCCAGTACTTC
CASRLGGEGTQYF
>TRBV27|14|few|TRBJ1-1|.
TGTGCCAGCAGTTGGGGCGCGGGGAACACTGAAGCTTTCTTT
CASSWGAGNTEAFF